The 10 T cell receptor beta chains below were found in one sample sequenced in a study of cytomegalovirus exposure and HLA in healthy donors. Libraries were prepared by immunoSEQ multiplex PCR; TCRdb keeps only in-frame clonotypes and omits some of them. The sample holds about 160,000 clones; approximately 86% are singletons and the top ten take 2% to 2.5%. The sequencing input was PBMCs. These receptors came from a man aged 25-40 years in good health and CMV-seropositive.

This clone was detected only a few times. The V and J genes are TRBV10-1 and TRBJ1-1; 11 nucleotides match TRBD1. CDR1 is WNHNN, CDR2 SYGVQD, per germline (reference sequence). This CDR3 comprises 17 residues. Trimming cost V 0 bases and J 4 bases; bases outside gene matches: 7. CDR3 amino acids: CASSESRTGGRGTEAFF. In DNA, the CDR3 is TGCGCCAGCAGTGAGTCTCGGACAGGGGGCAGAGGCACTGAAGCTTTCTTT.

This clone appeared once. V is TRBV29-1 and J is TRBJ2-3; possible D gene TRBD1, 6 bases. CDR1 is SQVTM and CDR2 is ANQGSEA in the germline V gene. This CDR3 has 14 residues. V dropped 4 bases and J dropped 2 bases, with 13 bases sitting between them. CDR3 in amino acids: CSVVPGHHTDTQYF. Here the CDR3 DNA reads TGCAGCGTTGTCCCGGGACACCACACAGATACGCAGTATTTT.

The chain combines TRBV7-2 with TRBJ1-2; 11 bases line up with TRBD1. The CDR3 consists of 16 residues. The trim removed 5 bases at V and 4 bases at J, leaving 9 bases unmatched. CDR1 and CDR2 (germline): SGHTA, FQGNSA. CDR3 in DNA: TGTGCCAGCAGCCCAATGGACAGGGGGCTGGTCTATGGCTACACCTTC. Amino acid sequence: CASSPMDRGLVYGYTF.

This clone was counted a single time. The rearrangement joins TRBV4-3 to TRBJ2-3; 9 bases agree with TRBD2. This CDR3 spans 16 amino acids. Germline assignment: CDR1 LGHNA and CDR2 YSLEER. V lost 5 bases to trimming and J lost 4 bases; unmatched junction nucleotides: 10. CDR3 amino acids: CASSKGLAIPSDTQYF. The CDR3 bases are TGCGCCAGCAGCAAGGGACTAGCAATCCCCTCAGATACGCAGTATTTT.

This clone is a singleton in its sample. The V and J genes are TRBV2 and TRBJ2-3; the D gene is possibly TRBD1 (5 bases). This CDR3 comprises 15 residues. V was cut by 3 bases and J by 0 bases, with 10 bases left in between. CDR1 and CDR2 from the germline V gene are SNHLY and FYNNEI. Here the CDR3 DNA reads TGTGCCAGCAGTGAGTCGGCAGGGAGCACAGATACGCAGTATTTT. As protein: CASSESAGSTDTQYF.

This chain links TRBV11-2 with TRBJ1-1; no reliable D call. The germline V and J ends were trimmed by 1 base and 6 bases, with 6 bases remaining between them. The germline CDR1 and CDR2 sequences are SGHAT and FQNNGV. CDR3 size: 12 residues. The CDR3 DNA is TGTGCCAGCAGCTTAGCGGGTTCTGAAGCTTTCTTT. Its protein product is CASSLAGSEAFF.

The chain is built from TRBV7-8 and TRBJ2-3, with 9 bases that match TRBD2. Germline CDR1 reads SGHVS; CDR2 reads FQNEAQ. The CDR3 spans 18 residues. V trimming: 5 bases; J trimming: 5 bases; junction bases outside the gene matches: 17. The CDR3 DNA sequence: TGTGCCAGCAGCCGATCAACCAGCGGTGGGACTAGCTTAGATACGCAGTATTTT. It translates to CASSRSTSGGTSLDTQYF.

The chain has TRBV4-3 and TRBJ2-2, with 13 bases matching TRBD2. The germline CDR1 and CDR2 sequences are LGHNA and YSLEER. Trimming at V came to 0 bases and at J to 0 bases, leaving 10 bases not matched to a gene. CDR3 length equals 21 residues. This CDR3 is CASSQDPGLAGVLANTGELFF. In DNA, the CDR3 is TGCGCCAGCAGCCAAGATCCCGGACTAGCGGGGGTCCTCGCGAACACCGGGGAGCTGTTTTTT.

The rearrangement links TRBV9 to TRBJ2-3; 12 nucleotides line up with TRBD2. CDR3 size: 16 residues. Germline V gene sequence: CDR1 SGDLS, CDR2 YYNGEE. The ends lost 4 bases at V and 0 bases at J; junction bases unmatched: 3. The CDR3 coding sequence is TGTGCCAGCAGCCTTGGGACTAGCGGGAGCACAGATACGCAGTATTTT. Its translation is CASSLGTSGSTDTQYF.

The chain has TRBV7-3 and TRBJ2-1; 8 bases are shared with TRBD2. The CDR3 loop spans 15 amino acids. Per germline, CDR1 SGHTA and CDR2 FQGTGA. V lost 5 bases and J lost 4; bases outside the gene matches: 7. The CDR3 here is CASSLLAGPYNEQFF. The CDR3 DNA reads as TGTGCCAGCAGCCTCTTAGCGGGGCCGTACAATGAGCAGTTCTTC.